This TCR beta chain was observed in a study of T cells in Graves' hyperthyroidism and ophthalmopathy. The J segment lost 5 bases and the V segment lost 7 bases, leaving 9 bases of the junction unmatched. The CDR3 is 15 residues long. Germline V CDR1 and CDR2: MNHEY, SVGEGT. The sample holds many counts of this clonotype. Amplified TCR beta CDR3 regions derived from RNA transcripts. The HTBI primer set was used in a first-round RT-PCR of the TCR CDR3. TCRdb re-called the multiplex PCR reads with MiXCR, one entry per CDR3 protein. The sample consists of around 450,000 distinct CDR3 sequences, approximately 14% of them appearing once.

V is TRBV6-2 or TRBV6-3 and J is TRBJ1-5; 9 positions match TRBD1. The sequenced sample was blood. This TCR came from a woman aged 18-30 years with Graves' hyperthyroidism. CDR3 protein: CASKTATGGHQPQHF. The CDR3 region has the DNA TGTGCCAGCAAAACCGCGACAGGGGGGCATCAGCCCCAGCATTTT.